This TCR beta chain originates from a study of blood T cell repertoires in COVID-19 (TCRdb year 2020). Turning to the overall study: Samples from collaborators originated in the United States, Italy and Spain and spanned both the acute and convalescent phases of COVID-19. Where available, HLA class I and class II types were taken from metadata supplied by the sample provider and were not determined by assay-based typing. The dataset comprised deeply sampled blood TCRbeta repertoires from subjects exposed to, actively infected with, or recovered from COVID-19. The repertoires were released in a freely available public database intended as a resource for research on the immune response to SARS-CoV-2. The samples were drawn from two sources: the first 160 participants of the ongoing ImmuneRACE study, and 950 to 1,500 subjects contributed by 6 global collaborators. The material from the prospective study consisted of cDNA or gDNA derived from T cells, B-cell-depleted T cells, or PBMCs. The sample metadata nearly always contained a de-identified subject ID, COVID-19 status, age in years and sex. Points the paper makes about the study in general: The amount of clinical and demographic metadata varied by source and participant and was provided uncurated.

A second Seattle source provided samples from volunteer blood donors who had recovered from COVID-19. Each collaborating institution followed its own protocols to collect whole blood in K2EDTA tubes. For TCRbeta analysis, collaborator samples were shipped as frozen whole blood, as isolated PBMCs, or as DNA extracted from either sample type. TCRbeta CDR3 regions were amplified from genomic DNA by means of the immunoSEQ Assay, a bias-controlled multiplex PCR. As for the original processing: Nucleated cell counts per sample were estimated from amplification of reference gene primers within the assay. Sequence reads were collapsed and filtered to measure the absolute abundance of every unique TCRbeta CDR3 rearrangement. Productive Simpson clonality was computed per sample as the square root of Simpson's diversity index over productive rearrangements. The table comes from immuneACCESS by way of TCRdb, which keeps in-frame sequences with V and J called. Part of the clones is missing from these tables; in studies checked, under half for an unresolved V gene and the rest for unknown reasons. V and J calls plus clone size are reproduced from that table; the DNA served to infer D and trimming. The sample table lists some 250,000 clones, approximately 90% of them with a count of one. The top ten clonotypes cover just under 1% of the sample.

Clipping removes 5 bases from V and 1 base from J, with 12 as the unmatched junction base count. The CDR3 contains 17 residues, cysteine and phenylalanine counted. The entry retains the CDR3 DNA only, 51 bases that are in frame from base 1. Via the germline V gene, CDR1 is SGHAT and CDR2 FQNNGV. To note about this clone: Its antigen is currently not known. The record has no base qualities; no much larger clone is one base away.

The source of this sequence is a woman in her 40s who had recovered from COVID-19. The sequencing sample was made of peripheral blood. This chain is built from TRBV11-2 and TRBJ2-5, with 8 junctional bases fitting TRBD2. The CDR3 reads CASSLLALADFQETQYF. The nucleotide sequence is given as TGTGCCAGCAGCCTACTGGCACTAGCGGATTTCCAAGAGACCCAGTACTTC.